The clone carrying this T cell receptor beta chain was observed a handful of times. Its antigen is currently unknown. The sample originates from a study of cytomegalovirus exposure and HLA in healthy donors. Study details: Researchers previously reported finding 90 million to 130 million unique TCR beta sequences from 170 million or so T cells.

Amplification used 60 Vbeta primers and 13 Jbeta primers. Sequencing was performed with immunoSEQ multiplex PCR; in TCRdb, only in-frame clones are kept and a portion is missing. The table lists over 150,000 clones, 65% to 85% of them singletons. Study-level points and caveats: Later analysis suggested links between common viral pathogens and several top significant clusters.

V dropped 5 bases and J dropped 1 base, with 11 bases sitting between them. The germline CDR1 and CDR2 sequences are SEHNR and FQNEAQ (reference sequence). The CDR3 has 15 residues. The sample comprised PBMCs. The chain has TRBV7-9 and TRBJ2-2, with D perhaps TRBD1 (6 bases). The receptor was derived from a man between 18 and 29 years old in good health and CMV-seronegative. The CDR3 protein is CASSPTDRNTGELFF. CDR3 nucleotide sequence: TGTGCCAGCAGCCCGACGGACAGGAACACCGGGGAGCTGTTTTTT.